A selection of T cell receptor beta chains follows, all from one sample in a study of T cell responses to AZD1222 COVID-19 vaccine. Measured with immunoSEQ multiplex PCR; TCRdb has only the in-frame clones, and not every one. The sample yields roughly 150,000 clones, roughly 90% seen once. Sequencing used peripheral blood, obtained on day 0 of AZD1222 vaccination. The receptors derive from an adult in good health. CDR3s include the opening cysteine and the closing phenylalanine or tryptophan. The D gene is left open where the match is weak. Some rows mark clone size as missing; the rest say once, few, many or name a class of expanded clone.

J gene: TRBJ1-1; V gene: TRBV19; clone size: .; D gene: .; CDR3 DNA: TGTGCCAGTAGGTCACAGGGAAGGAACACTGAAGCTTTCTTT; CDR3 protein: CASRSQGRNTEAFF
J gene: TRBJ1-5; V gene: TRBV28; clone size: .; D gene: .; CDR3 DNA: TGTGCCAGCAGTTCGATAACGGGAGCCCCCAATCAGCCCCAGCATTTT; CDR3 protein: CASSSITGAPNQPQHF
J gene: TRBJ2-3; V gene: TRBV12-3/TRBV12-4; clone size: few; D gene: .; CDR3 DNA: TGTGCCAGCAGTTTAAGTTGGGATACGCAGTATTTT; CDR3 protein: CASSLSWDTQYF
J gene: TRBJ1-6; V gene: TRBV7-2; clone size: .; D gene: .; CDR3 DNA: TGTGCCAGCAGCTTTTATTCGCAGGGTAATTCACCCCTCCACTTT; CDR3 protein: CASSFYSQGNSPLHF
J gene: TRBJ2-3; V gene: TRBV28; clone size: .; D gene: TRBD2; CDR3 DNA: TGTGCCAGCAGTCGGACTAGCGGGGGCATCACAGATACGCAGTATTTT; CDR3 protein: CASSRTSGGITDTQYF
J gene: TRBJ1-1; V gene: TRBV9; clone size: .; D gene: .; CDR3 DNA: TGTGCCAGCAGCCCTGGGGTCAGCTTGAACACTGAAGCTTTCTTT; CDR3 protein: CASSPGVSLNTEAFF
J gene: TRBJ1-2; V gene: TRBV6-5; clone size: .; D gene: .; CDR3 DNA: TGTGCCAGCAGTTACAGGGAGGGGGGAGGCTACACCTTC; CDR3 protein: CASSYREGGGYTF
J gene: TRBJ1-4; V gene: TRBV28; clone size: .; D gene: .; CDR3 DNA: TGTGCCAGCGGACATTCAACTAATGAAAAACTGTTTTTT; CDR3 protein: CASGHSTNEKLFF
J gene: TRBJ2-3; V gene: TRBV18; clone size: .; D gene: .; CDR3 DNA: TGTGCCAGCTCTTTAGACGGTTTCGTTCGTAATACGCAGTATTTT; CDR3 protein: CASSLDGFVRNTQYF
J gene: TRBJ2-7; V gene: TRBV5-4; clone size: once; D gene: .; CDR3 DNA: TGTGCCAGCAGCTTGGACGGTTTCCCCTACGAGCAGTACTTC; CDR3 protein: CASSLDGFPYEQYF
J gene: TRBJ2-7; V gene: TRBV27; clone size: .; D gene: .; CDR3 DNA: TGTGCCAGCAGTTTTAGTCAGGGCGCCGAGCAGTACTTC; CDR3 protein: CASSFSQGAEQYF
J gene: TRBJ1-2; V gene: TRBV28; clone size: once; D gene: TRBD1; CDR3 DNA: TGTGCCAGCAGTTTATCCCATACGGGACAGGGGCGCGGCTACACCTTC; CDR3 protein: CASSLSHTGQGRGYTF
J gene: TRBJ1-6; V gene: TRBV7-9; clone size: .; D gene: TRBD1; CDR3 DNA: TGTGCCAGCAGTCCTCTCGGACAGGGCCATTCACCCCTCCACTTT; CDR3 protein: CASSPLGQGHSPLHF
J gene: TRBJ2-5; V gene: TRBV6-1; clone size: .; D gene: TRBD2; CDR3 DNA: TGTGCCAGCAGTGAGAAACTAGCGGGGGGGCGGAAGACCCAGTACTTC; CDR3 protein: CASSEKLAGGRKTQYF
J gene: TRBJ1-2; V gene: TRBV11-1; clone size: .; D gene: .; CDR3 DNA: TGTGCCAGCAGCTCAAGGACAGCTTCTAACTATGGCTACACCTTC; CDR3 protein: CASSSRTASNYGYTF
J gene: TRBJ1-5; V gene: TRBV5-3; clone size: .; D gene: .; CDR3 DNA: TGTGCCAGAAACCCTGTCATCGAGGGGGATACTAGCAATCAGCCCCAGCATTTT; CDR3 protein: CARNPVIEGDTSNQPQHF
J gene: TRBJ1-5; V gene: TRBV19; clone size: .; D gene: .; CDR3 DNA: TGTGCCAGTAGTATTGGGGGGAGCGATCAGCCCCAGCATTTT; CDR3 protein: CASSIGGSDQPQHF
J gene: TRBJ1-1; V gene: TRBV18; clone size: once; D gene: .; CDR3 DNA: TGTGCCAGCTCACAGCAGGGCCCAAGGGGGGCTTTCTTT; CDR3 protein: CASSQQGPRGAFF
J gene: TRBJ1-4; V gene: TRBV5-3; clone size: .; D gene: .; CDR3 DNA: TGTGCCAGACTCAGGGGAGAACGAGATGAAAAACTGTTTTTT; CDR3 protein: CARLRGERDEKLFF
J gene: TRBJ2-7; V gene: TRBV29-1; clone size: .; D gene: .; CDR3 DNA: TGCAGCGTTGACAACCAGGTGGGGGAGCAGTACTTC; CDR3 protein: CSVDNQVGEQYF
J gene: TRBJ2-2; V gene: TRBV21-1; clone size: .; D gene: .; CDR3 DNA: TGTGCCAGCAGCAAAGTGGAAGGTGGATTTCGGGACACCGGGGAGCTGTTTTTT; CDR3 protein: CASSKVEGGFRDTGELFF
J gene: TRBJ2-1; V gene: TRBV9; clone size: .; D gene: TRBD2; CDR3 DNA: TGTGCCAGCAGCGTGGCGGGAGGGGGAGGAGAGCAGTTCTTC; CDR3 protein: CASSVAGGGGEQFF
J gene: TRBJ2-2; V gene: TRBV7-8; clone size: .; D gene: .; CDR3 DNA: TGTGCCAGCAGCCCGGTTAGGCCGCCCACCGGGGAGCTGTTTTTT; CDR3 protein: CASSPVRPPTGELFF
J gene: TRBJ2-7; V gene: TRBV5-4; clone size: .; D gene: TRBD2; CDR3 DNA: TGTGCCAGCAGCTTACCGGGACTAGCGGGAGGCGAGCAGTACTTC; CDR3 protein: CASSLPGLAGGEQYF
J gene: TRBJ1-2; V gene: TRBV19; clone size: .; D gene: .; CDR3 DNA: TGTGCCAGCCCGGAGGAGGGAGGTGCAGGCTACACCTTC; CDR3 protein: CASPEEGGAGYTF
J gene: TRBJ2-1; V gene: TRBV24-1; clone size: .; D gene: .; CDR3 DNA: TGTGCCACCAGTGATTTGCGGGGGTCCTCCTACAATGAGCAGTTCTTC; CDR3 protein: CATSDLRGSSYNEQFF
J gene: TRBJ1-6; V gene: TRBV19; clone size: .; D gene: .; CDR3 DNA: TGTGCCAGTAGTATAGATGGGGTACTTAATTCACCCCTCCACTTT; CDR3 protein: CASSIDGVLNSPLHF
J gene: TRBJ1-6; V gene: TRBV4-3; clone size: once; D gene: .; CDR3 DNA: TGCGCCAGCAGCCAAGATGTGGGTAGTAATTCACCCCTCCACTTT; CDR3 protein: CASSQDVGSNSPLHF
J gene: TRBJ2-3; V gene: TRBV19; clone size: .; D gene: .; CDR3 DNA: TGTGCCAGTAGTATAGCTAGAAGGCAGGAATCAGATACGCAGTATTTT; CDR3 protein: CASSIARRQESDTQYF
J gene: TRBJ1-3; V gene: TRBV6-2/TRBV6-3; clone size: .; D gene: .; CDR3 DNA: TGTGCCAGCAGCCGAGACGGAAACACCATATATTTT; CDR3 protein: CASSRDGNTIYF
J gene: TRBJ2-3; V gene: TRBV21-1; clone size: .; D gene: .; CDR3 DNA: TGTGCCAGCAGCAATCATACGCAGTATTTT; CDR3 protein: CASSNHTQYF
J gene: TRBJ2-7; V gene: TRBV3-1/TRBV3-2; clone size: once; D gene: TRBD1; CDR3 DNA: TGTGCCAGCAGACAGACCGGGACAGGGTTCTACGAGCAGTACTTC; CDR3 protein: CASRQTGTGFYEQYF
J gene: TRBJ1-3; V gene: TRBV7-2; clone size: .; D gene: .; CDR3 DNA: TGTGCCAGCAGCCCCCAGTCAGGGTCCGGAAACACCATATATTTT; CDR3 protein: CASSPQSGSGNTIYF
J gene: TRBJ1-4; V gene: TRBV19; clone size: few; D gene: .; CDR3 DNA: TGTGCCAGTAGGGTTCAGGGAGGGACGAATGAAAAACTGTTTTTT; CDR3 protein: CASRVQGGTNEKLFF
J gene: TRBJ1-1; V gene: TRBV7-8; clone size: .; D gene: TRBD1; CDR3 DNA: TGTGCCAGCAGCTTAGAGGCAGGGGGCGGGAACACTGAAGCTTTCTTT; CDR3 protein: CASSLEAGGGNTEAFF
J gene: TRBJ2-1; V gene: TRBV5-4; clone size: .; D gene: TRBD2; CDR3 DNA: TGTGCCAGCAGCTGGGGGACTAGCGGGGGTGAGCAGTTCTTC; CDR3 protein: CASSWGTSGGEQFF
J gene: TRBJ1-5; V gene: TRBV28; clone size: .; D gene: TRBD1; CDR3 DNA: TGTGCCAGCAGTTTAGCAGGGGGGGGATTCAATCAGCCCCAGCATTTT; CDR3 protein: CASSLAGGGFNQPQHF
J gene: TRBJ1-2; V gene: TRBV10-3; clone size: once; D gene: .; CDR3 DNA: TGTGCCATCAGTCGGCGGCCTTGGGATGGCTACACCTTC; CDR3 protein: CAISRRPWDGYTF
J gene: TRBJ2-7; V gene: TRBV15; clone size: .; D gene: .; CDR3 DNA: TGTGCCACCAGCAGAAACTGGGCGGCCGAGCAGTACTTC; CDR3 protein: CATSRNWAAEQYF
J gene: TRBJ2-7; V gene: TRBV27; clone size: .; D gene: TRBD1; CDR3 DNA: TGTGCCAGCAGCCCCGCCGGGACAGATTTCTCCTACGAGCAGTACTTC; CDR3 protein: CASSPAGTDFSYEQYF
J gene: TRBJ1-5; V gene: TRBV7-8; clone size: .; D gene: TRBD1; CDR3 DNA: TGTGCCAGCAGCTTAGACAGGGGTAACCAGCCCCAGCATTTT; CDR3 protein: CASSLDRGNQPQHF
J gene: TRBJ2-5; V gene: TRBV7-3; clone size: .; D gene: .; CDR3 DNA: TGTGCCAGCAGCTTAGACAGCCCAGAGACCCAGTACTTC; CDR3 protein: CASSLDSPETQYF
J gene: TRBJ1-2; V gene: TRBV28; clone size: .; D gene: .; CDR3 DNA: TGTGCCAGCAGTTTTCTAGGGGGCTACACCTTC; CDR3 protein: CASSFLGGYTF
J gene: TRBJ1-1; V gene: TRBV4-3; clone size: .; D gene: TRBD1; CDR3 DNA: TGCGCCAGCAGCCCCGTTGCAGGGGGAACTGAAGCTTTCTTT; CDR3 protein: CASSPVAGGTEAFF
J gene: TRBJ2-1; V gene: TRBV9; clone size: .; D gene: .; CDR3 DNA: TGTGCCAGCAGCGCCGATACAGGGACCTACAATGAGCAGTTCTTC; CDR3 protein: CASSADTGTYNEQFF
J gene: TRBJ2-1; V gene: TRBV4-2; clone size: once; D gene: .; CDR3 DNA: TGTGCCAGCAGCCAAGTTGCCAGCGGCAATGAGCAGTTCTTC; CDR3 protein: CASSQVASGNEQFF
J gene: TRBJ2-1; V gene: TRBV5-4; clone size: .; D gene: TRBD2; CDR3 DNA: TGTGCCAGCAGCTCTCCGGGACTAGCGACCAATGAGCAGTTCTTC; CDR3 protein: CASSSPGLATNEQFF
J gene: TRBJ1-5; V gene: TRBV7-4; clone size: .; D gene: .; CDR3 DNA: TGTGCCAGCAGCTTAGTAAGGGGCCTTAGTAATCAGCCCCAGCATTTT; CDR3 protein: CASSLVRGLSNQPQHF
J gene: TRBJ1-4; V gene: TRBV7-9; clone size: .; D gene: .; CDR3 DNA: TGTGCCAGCAGCTTAAGTGCGGACCTGGTGGGGAGACTGTTTTTT; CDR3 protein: CASSLSADLVGRLFF
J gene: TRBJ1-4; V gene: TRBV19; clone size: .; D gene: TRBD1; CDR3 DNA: TGTGCCGCCCGCCGCGCAGGGGGAGATGAAAAACTGTTTTTT; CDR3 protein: CAARRAGGDEKLFF
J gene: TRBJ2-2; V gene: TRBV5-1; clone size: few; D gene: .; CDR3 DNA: TGCGCCAGCAGCTTGCACAGTAACACCGGGGAGCTGTTTTTT; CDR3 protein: CASSLHSNTGELFF
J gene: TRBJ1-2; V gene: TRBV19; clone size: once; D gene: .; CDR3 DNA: TGTGCCAGTAGTCCCCGGGGGCAGGTTGGGTCCTATGGCTACACCTTC; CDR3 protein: CASSPRGQVGSYGYTF
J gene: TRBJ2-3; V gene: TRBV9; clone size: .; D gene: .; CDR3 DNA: TGTGCCAGCAGCGTAGTCCCAGGCCGAGTGGGCACAGATACGCAGTATTTT; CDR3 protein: CASSVVPGRVGTDTQYF
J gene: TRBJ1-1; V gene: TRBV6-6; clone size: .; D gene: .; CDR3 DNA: TGTGCCAGCAGTTACTCGCACGGGCGTAGCACTGAAGCTTTCTTT; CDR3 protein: CASSYSHGRSTEAFF
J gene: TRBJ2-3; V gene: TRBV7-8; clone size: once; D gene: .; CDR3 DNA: TGTGCCAGCAGCTTAGGGGAGCTAGTTGCAGATACGCAGTATTTT; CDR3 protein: CASSLGELVADTQYF
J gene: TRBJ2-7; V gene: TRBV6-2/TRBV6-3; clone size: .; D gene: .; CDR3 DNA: TGTGCCAGCAGTTTATCGGGACCAGGCGAGCAGTACTTC; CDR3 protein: CASSLSGPGEQYF
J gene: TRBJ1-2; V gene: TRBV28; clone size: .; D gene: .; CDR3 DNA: TGTGCCAGCAACAATGGGGGGGCGGATGGCTACACCTTC; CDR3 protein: CASNNGGADGYTF